The rows below give T cell receptor beta chains drawn from one sample of a study of cytomegalovirus exposure and HLA in healthy donors. Using immunoSEQ multiplex PCR, the repertoire was profiled, and TCRdb retains in-frame clones only, with some absent. The table has roughly 150,000 clones, approximately 80% seen once. Material: PBMCs. These receptors all come from a male donor in good health and CMV-seronegative. The CDR3 runs from the conserved cysteine through the conserved F or W. The order of the fields is D gene, clone size, J gene, V gene, CDR3 protein, CDR3 DNA. The D gene is left open where the match is weak. The size field is filled for only some rows; it gives once, few, many or a size class.

NA	few	TRBJ1-1	TRBV28	CATFMNTEAFF	TGTGCCACCTTTATGAACACTGAAGCTTTCTTT
TRBD1	NA	TRBJ2-1	TRBV29-1	CSVEETGVRYNEQFF	TGCAGCGTTGAAGAGACAGGGGTTCGGTACAATGAGCAGTTCTTC
NA	NA	TRBJ2-7	TRBV6-5	CASRNHDRSSYEQYF	TGTGCCAGCAGAAATCACGACAGGAGCTCCTACGAGCAGTACTTC
TRBD1	NA	TRBJ1-2	TRBV7-2	CASSFSTGGLRGYTF	TGTGCCAGCAGCTTTTCAACAGGGGGCCTGAGGGGCTACACCTTC
NA	NA	TRBJ2-5	TRBV7-2	CASTIGVAETQYF	TGTGCCAGCACCATAGGGGTTGCCGAGACCCAGTACTTC
TRBD2	NA	TRBJ2-7	TRBV6-1	CASRVGGNYEQYF	TGTGCCAGCAGGGTCGGGGGGAACTACGAGCAGTACTTC
TRBD2	NA	TRBJ2-7	TRBV5-1	CASSSLAGAYEQYF	TGCGCCAGCAGCTCCTTAGCGGGAGCCTACGAGCAGTACTTC
NA	NA	TRBJ1-2	TRBV28	CASQNTGFGYTF	TGTGCCAGCCAAAACACGGGATTTGGCTACACCTTC
NA	NA	TRBJ2-5	TRBV5-1	CASSLVGADQETQYF	TGCGCCAGCAGCTTGGTAGGGGCAGACCAAGAGACCCAGTACTTC
TRBD1	once	TRBJ2-7	TRBV7-9	CANKGQGATYEQYF	TGTGCCAACAAGGGACAGGGGGCCACCTACGAGCAGTACTTC
NA	NA	TRBJ1-2	TRBV25-1	CASSGNRVGYTF	TGTGCCAGCAGTGGAAACAGGGTTGGCTACACCTTC
NA	NA	TRBJ2-5	TRBV2	CASSRSGYQETQYF	TGTGCCAGCAGTCGTAGCGGATATCAAGAGACCCAGTACTTC
NA	NA	TRBJ1-2	TRBV9	CASSVDAGVRGYTF	TGTGCCAGCAGCGTAGACGCAGGGGTGCGTGGCTACACCTTC
NA	NA	TRBJ1-4	TRBV30	CAWSLGQLNEKLFF	TGTGCCTGGAGTTTGGGGCAGCTTAATGAAAAACTGTTTTTT
NA	NA	TRBJ1-1	TRBV7-2	CASKEPPTANTEAFF	TGTGCCAGCAAGGAACCCCCGACAGCGAACACTGAAGCTTTCTTT
TRBD2	NA	TRBJ2-7	TRBV19	CASIWTGRLAGGRSYEQYF	TGTGCCAGTATTTGGACAGGGCGACTAGCGGGGGGACGATCCTACGAGCAGTACTTC
TRBD1	NA	TRBJ2-2	TRBV5-1	CASSNGQGNTGELFF	TGCGCCAGCAGCAATGGACAGGGCAACACCGGGGAGCTGTTTTTT
NA	once	TRBJ1-4	TRBV28	CASTETQDSTNEKLFF	TGTGCCAGCACCGAAACACAGGATTCAACTAATGAAAAACTGTTTTTT
TRBD2	NA	TRBJ2-1	TRBV4-3	CASSQGLTSGRGNEQFF	TGCGCCAGCAGCCAAGGCCTGACTAGCGGGAGGGGGAATGAGCAGTTCTTC
TRBD1	NA	TRBJ2-7	TRBV5-1	CASSTSGQASYEQYF	TGCGCCAGCAGCACTTCGGGACAGGCTTCCTACGAGCAGTACTTC
TRBD1	few	TRBJ1-1	TRBV27	CASSFWAGGVGTEAFF	TGTGCCAGCAGTTTTTGGGCAGGGGGCGTGGGCACTGAAGCTTTCTTT
NA	NA	TRBJ2-7	TRBV29-1	CSVSNTPYEQYF	TGCAGCGTCTCGAACACCCCCTACGAGCAGTACTTC
TRBD1	NA	TRBJ1-2	TRBV11-2	CASSLVYRGYLHYGYTF	TGTGCCAGCAGCTTAGTTTACAGGGGATATCTTCACTATGGCTACACCTTC
NA	NA	TRBJ2-3	TRBV30	CAWSVLPHGTDTQYF	TGTGCCTGGAGTGTACTTCCCCACGGGACAGATACGCAGTATTTT
TRBD2	NA	TRBJ2-1	TRBV11-2	CASSLGWTSGSNEQFF	TGTGCCAGCAGCTTAGGGTGGACTAGCGGGAGCAATGAGCAGTTCTTC
NA	NA	TRBJ2-7	TRBV19	CASSMAQAGQGLAGPLYEQYF	TGTGCCAGTAGTATGGCCCAGGCGGGACAGGGATTAGCGGGACCCCTCTACGAGCAGTACTTC
NA	NA	TRBJ1-4	TRBV25-1	CASSEFRQEVNEKLFF	TGTGCCAGCAGTGAATTCAGACAGGAGGTTAATGAAAAACTGTTTTTT
NA	NA	TRBJ2-3	TRBV15	CATSRNTRTDTQYF	TGTGCCACCAGCAGGAACACTAGGACAGATACGCAGTATTTT
TRBD1	NA	TRBJ2-2	TRBV19	CASSTGTGRTGELFF	TGTGCCAGTAGTACCGGGACAGGGCGTACCGGGGAGCTGTTTTTT
NA	NA	TRBJ1-5	TRBV19	CASSIDLEEPQHF	TGTGCCAGTAGTATAGATCTAGAGGAGCCCCAGCATTTT
NA	NA	TRBJ1-2	TRBV9	CASSVGPGGGANYGYTF	TGTGCCAGCAGCGTAGGCCCGGGAGGGGGAGCTAACTATGGCTACACCTTC
NA	few	TRBJ1-1	TRBV15	CATSIPSGGLTEAFF	TGTGCCACCAGCATCCCCTCGGGGGGGTTAACTGAAGCTTTCTTT
NA	NA	TRBJ1-1	TRBV7-9	CASSSRQVTEAFF	TGTGCCAGCAGCTCACGACAGGTTACAGAAGCTTTCTTT
NA	NA	TRBJ1-2	TRBV29-1	CSVMGRTYGYTF	TGCAGCGTTATGGGCCGAACGTATGGCTACACCTTC
TRBD1	NA	TRBJ1-3	TRBV7-6	CASSSHRGTPGNTIYF	TGTGCCAGCAGCTCCCACAGGGGCACACCTGGAAACACCATATATTTT
TRBD2	NA	TRBJ2-3	TRBV15	CATSRDVAGASTDTQYF	TGTGCCACCAGCAGAGACGTAGCGGGGGCGAGCACAGATACGCAGTATTTT
NA	NA	TRBJ1-1	TRBV7-3	CASSLNGGVQDTEAFF	TGTGCCAGCAGCTTAAATGGAGGGGTCCAGGACACTGAAGCTTTCTTT
NA	NA	TRBJ2-7	TRBV19	CASSNSPESYEQYF	TGTGCCAGTAGTAATAGCCCCGAGAGCTACGAGCAGTACTTC
TRBD1	NA	TRBJ2-1	TRBV29-1	CSVGGTGDYSPRNEQFF	TGCAGCGTTGGGGGGACAGGGGATTACTCGCCAAGGAATGAGCAGTTCTTC
NA	once	TRBJ2-5	TRBV7-6	CASSSRQETQYF	TGTGCCAGCAGCTCCCGCCAAGAGACCCAGTACTTC